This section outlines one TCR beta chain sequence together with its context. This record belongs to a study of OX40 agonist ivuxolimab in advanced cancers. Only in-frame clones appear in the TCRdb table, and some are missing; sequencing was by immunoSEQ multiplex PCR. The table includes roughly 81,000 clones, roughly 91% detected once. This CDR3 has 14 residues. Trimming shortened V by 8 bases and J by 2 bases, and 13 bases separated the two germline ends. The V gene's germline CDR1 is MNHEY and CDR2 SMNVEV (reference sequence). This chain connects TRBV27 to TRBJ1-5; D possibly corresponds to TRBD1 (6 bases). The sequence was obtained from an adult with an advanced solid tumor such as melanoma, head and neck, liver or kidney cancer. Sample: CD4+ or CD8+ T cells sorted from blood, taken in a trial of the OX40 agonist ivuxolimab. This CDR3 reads CASGTSWGNQPQHF. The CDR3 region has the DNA TGTGCCAGCGGGACAAGTTGGGGCAATCAGCCCCAGCATTTT.